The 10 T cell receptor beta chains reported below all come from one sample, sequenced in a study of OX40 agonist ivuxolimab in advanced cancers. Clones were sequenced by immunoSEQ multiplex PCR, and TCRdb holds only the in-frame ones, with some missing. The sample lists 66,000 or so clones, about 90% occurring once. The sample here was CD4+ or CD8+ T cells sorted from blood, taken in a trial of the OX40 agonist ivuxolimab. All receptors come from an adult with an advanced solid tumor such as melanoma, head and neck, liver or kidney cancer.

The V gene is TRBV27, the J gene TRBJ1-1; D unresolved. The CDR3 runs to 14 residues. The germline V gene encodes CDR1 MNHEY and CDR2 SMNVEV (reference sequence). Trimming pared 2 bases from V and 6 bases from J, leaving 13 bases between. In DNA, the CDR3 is TGTGCCAGCAGTTTAGGGTTGGTAAACGCTGAAGCTTTCTTT. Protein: CASSLGLVNAEAFF.

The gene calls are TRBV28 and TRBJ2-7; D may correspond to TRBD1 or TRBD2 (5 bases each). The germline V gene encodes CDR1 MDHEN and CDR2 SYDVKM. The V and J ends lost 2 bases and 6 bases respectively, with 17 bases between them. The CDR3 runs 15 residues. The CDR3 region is CASSLDSISGGEQYF. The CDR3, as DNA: TGTGCCAGCAGTTTAGACAGCATAAGTGGGGGCGAGCAGTACTTC.

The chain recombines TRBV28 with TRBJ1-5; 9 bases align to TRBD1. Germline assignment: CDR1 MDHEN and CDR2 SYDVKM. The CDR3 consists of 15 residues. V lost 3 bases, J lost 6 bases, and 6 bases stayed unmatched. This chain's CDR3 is CASSLWTGETQPQHF. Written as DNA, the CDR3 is TGTGCCAGCAGTTTGTGGACAGGGGAAACTCAGCCCCAGCATTTT.

Here the CDR3 reads CASRKGTSQYNEQFF. CDR3 DNA: TGTGCCAGCAGAAAGGGGACTAGCCAATACAATGAGCAGTTCTTC. The V call is TRBV6-5, the J call TRBJ2-1; 9 bases are shared with TRBD2. J was trimmed by 4 bases and V by 6 bases; bases with no gene match: 7. The CDR3 has 15 residues. From germline, CDR1 is MNHEY and CDR2 SVGAGI.

CDR3 nucleotide sequence: TGCGCCAGCAGCCAAGCCACACAGGGGAGTGCTGGAAACACCATATATTTT. Its translation: CASSQATQGSAGNTIYF. The rearrangement links TRBV4-3 to TRBJ1-3; TRBD1 matches at 7 bases. With V trimmed by 1 base and J by 2 bases, 8 bases remained unmatched. The germline V gene encodes CDR1 LGHNA and CDR2 YSLEER. The CDR3 has 17 residues.

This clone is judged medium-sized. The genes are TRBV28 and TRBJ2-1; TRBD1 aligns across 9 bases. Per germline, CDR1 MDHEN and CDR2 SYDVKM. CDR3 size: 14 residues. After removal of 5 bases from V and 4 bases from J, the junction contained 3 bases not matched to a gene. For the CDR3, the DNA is TGTGCCAGCAGTACCGGGACAGGGTACAATGAGCAGTTCTTC. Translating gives CASSTGTGYNEQFF.

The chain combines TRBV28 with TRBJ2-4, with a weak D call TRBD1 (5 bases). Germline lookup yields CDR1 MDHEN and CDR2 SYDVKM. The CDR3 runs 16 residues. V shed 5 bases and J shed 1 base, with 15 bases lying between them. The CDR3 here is CASSNDSTLAKNIQYF. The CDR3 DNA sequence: TGTGCCAGCAGTAATGACAGCACTCTCGCCAAAAACATTCAGTACTTC.

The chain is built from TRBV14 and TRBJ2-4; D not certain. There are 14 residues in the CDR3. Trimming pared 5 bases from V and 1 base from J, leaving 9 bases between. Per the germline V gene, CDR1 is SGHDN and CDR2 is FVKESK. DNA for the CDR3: TGTGCCAGCAGCTATACCTCCGCCAAAAACATTCAGTACTTC. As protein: CASSYTSAKNIQYF.

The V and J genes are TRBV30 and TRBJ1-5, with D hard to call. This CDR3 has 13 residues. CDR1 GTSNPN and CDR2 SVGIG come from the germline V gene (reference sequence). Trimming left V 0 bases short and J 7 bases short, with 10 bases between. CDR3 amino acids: CAWSVESDQPQHF. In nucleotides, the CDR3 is TGTGCCTGGAGTGTCGAGAGCGACCAGCCCCAGCATTTT.

The CDR3 reads CASSWGQGDQPQHF. The CDR3 coding sequence is TGTGCCAGCAGCTGGGGACAGGGGGATCAGCCCCAGCATTTT. This sequence joins TRBV5-6 and TRBJ1-5; 11 bases fit TRBD1. The CDR3 extends over 14 amino acids. The germline CDR1 and CDR2 sequences are SGHDT and YYEEEE. V was clipped by 3 bases and J by 5 bases; unmatched bases: 1.